The clone carrying this T cell receptor beta chain has a handful of counts. What it binds is unknown. Universal primer sites and UMIs were introduced during 5'RACE template-switching synthesis of TCR cDNA. TCRdb recomputed calls from the 5' RACE reads with MiXCR, one row per CDR3 protein. Of about 310,000 distinct CDR3 sequences in the sample, approximately 3.9% were seen once. Trimming took 3 bases from V and 4 from J, leaving 18 bases between them. Germline assignment: CDR1 LNHNV and CDR2 YYDKDF (reference sequence). This CDR3 is 16 amino acids long. This specimen belongs to a study of T cells after yellow fever vaccination. Study-level information: The authors prepared low-cell-number fractions using SMART-Seq v4 Ultra Low Input. Notes on the study in general: High-abundance clonotypes from the bulk population could contaminate FACS-sorted repertoires. In post-booster samples, most primary-vaccination clones reappeared (about 96% CD4, 70% to 90% CD8).

The sequencing here drew on PBMCs, taken on the day of the yellow fever booster vaccination. This TCR was sampled from a man in his late teens or twenties who received the YFV17D yellow fever vaccine. This sequence joins TRBV15 and TRBJ1-1, with TRBD1 as a possible D gene (6 bases). The CDR3 loop is CATSSDSRGGPTEAFF. The CDR3 coding sequence is TGTGCCACCAGCAGCGATAGTCGTGGGGGGCCCACTGAAGCTTTCTTT.